One T cell receptor (beta chain) is described in this entry. Its antigen target is currently unknown. Base qualities are not recorded, but no much larger clone differs from it by a single base. The data derive from a study of T cell repertoires in cytomegalovirus infection (dated by TCRdb to the late 2010s). Study-wide context: The HLA type of each donor mattered for the analysis, because public TCR beta signatures pointed to carriage of CMV infection along with the matching HLA type.

The research as a whole found: The ex vivo response was dominated by HLA-C-restricted CMV-specific TCR beta clonotypes, which also provided the single most frequent clonotype in two of eight donors. Cumulative frequency of public TCR beta family members discriminated carriers of CMV infection plus the relevant HLA type in this cohort and an independent roughly 340-donor cohort.

Instrument on record: Illumina HiSeq 1500. Clones were called with MiXCR by TCRdb after fastp trimmed the public reads at Q25, and only in-frame beta chains were retained. Rows with one shared CDR3 protein collapse into an entry with the most common genes and DNA. Recorded for this sample are more than 150,000 distinct CDR3 sequences; approximately 19% of them occurred a single time. 2.9% of the sample is in the top ten clones. Taken from cysteine to phenylalanine, the CDR3 has 13 residues. The only DNA kept is the CDR3, 39 bases in frame from the first base. V and J are truncated by 5 bases and 6 bases respectively, leaving an intervening sequence of 12 bases.

The rearranged chain carries TRBV12-3 or TRBV12-4 and TRBJ2-3; TRBD1 is perhaps the D gene, given 6 matching bases. This sequence was found in a human donor in good health (CMV status not recorded). Some clones in this sample may be carry-over from other donors' samples. The source material was PBMCs. The CDR3 protein: CASSRGFVDTQYF. The DNA reads as follows: TGTGCCAGCAGTAGGGGGTTCGTTGATACGCAGTATTTT.